What follows are 26 T cell receptor beta chains derived from one specimen sequenced in a study of blood T cell repertoires in COVID-19 (dated by TCRdb to between 2020 and 2021). Libraries came from the immunoSEQ multiplex PCR assay. In its TCRdb copy, this immuneACCESS table keeps in-frame sequences only and misses some clones. Where compared with another copy, unresolved V genes explain less than half of these, and the others have no known cause. Counted in this sample were some 150,000 clones; roughly 84% of them appeared once. The ten largest clonotypes hold 0.55% to 0.75% of the sample. The sample consisted of peripheral blood. Receptors were obtained from a man in his sixties with COVID-19, enrolled during active disease.

Comments on this clone: The identical CDR3 is also encoded by other nucleotide sequences in the sample. DNA for the CDR3: TGTGCCAGCAGTTACTTGGGCCCGGCGGGAGAGACCCAGTACTTC. This gives the protein CASSYLGPAGETQYF. The V call is TRBV6-2 or TRBV6-3, the J call TRBJ2-5; D perhaps matches TRBD2 (5 bases). V was shortened by 1 base and J by 4 bases, with 13 bases between the two germline ends. The CDR3 contains 15 residues. The V gene's germline CDR1 is MNHEY and CDR2 SVGEGT.

The V gene is TRBV11-2, the J gene TRBJ1-1; 7 bases line up with TRBD1. The V and J ends lost 7 bases and 4 bases, in that order; junction bases with no gene match: 9. The CDR3 sequence is 14 residues long. The germline CDR1 and CDR2 sequences are SGHAT and FQNNGV. The CDR3 coding sequence is TGTGCCAGCACCCCGACAGGGTCGGGCACTGAAGCTTTCTTT. Its protein is CASTPTGSGTEAFF. Complete variable domain (other parts from reference TRBV11-2 and TRBJ1-1): EAGVAQSPRYKIIEKRQSVAFWCNPISGHATLYWYQQILGQGPKLLIQFQNNGVVDDSQLPKDRFSAERLKGVDSTLKIQPAKLEDSAVYLCASTPTGSGTEAFFGQGTRLTVV.

The V and J genes are TRBV4-3 and TRBJ1-4; D is uncertain. V lost 0 bases and J 3 bases, leaving 11 bases between the germline ends. Looked up from germline, CDR1 is LGHNA and CDR2 is YSLEER. The CDR3 extends over 16 amino acids. CDR3 DNA: TGCGCCAGCAGCCAAGATTGGAGTTTAGCTAATGAAAAACTGTTTTTT. Amino acid sequence: CASSQDWSLANEKLFF.

The rearrangement joins TRBV11-2 to TRBJ2-7; TRBD1 matches 9 bases. CDR1 and CDR2 from the germline V gene are SGHAT and FQNNGV. The CDR3 consists of 15 residues. Unmatched junction bases numbered 10, after V lost 6 bases and J lost 4 bases. CDR3 sequence: CASSSGGGQGYEQYF. The CDR3 nucleotides read TGTGCCAGCAGTTCTGGGGGGGGACAGGGATACGAGCAGTACTTC.

As regards this clone: The sample contains more than one DNA sequence encoding this CDR3. The gene calls are TRBV11-2 and TRBJ2-3; D is uncertain. This CDR3 spans 14 amino acids. From germline, CDR1 is SGHAT and CDR2 FQNNGV. V lost 1 base, J lost 0 bases, and 5 bases lay in between. CDR3 sequence: CASSLGASTDTQYF. DNA for the CDR3: TGTGCCAGCAGCTTAGGGGCGAGCACAGATACGCAGTATTTT.

CDR3 amino acids: CASSVAGAPTQYF. The CDR3 region has the DNA TGTGCCAGCAGCGTAGCGGGAGCACCTACGCAGTATTTT. The genes are TRBV4-2 and TRBJ2-3, with 9 bases aligning to TRBD2. Germline V lookup: CDR1 LGHNA, CDR2 YNFKEQ. V gave up 5 bases and J gave up 8 bases; unmatched junction bases: 5. CDR3 length: 13 amino acids.

This chain uses TRBV6-5 with TRBJ1-1; perhaps TRBD1 as D (6 bases). CDR1 is MNHEY, CDR2 SVGAGI, per germline. V lost 6 bases and J 1 base, leaving 9 bases between the germline ends. The CDR3 totals 13 residues. CDR3 region: CASSPTGNTEAFF. The CDR3 DNA sequence: TGTGCCAGCAGCCCGACAGGGAACACTGAAGCTTTCTTT.

The chain carries TRBV5-8 and TRBJ2-4, with TRBD1 identical over 7 bases. The CDR3 contains 15 residues. Germline-derived CDR1 and CDR2 are SGHTS and YDEGEE. With 4 bases clipped from V and 7 bases from J, the junction kept 11 bases outside the gene matches. CDR3 residues: CASSPRGQVFNIQYF. In DNA form, the CDR3 reads TGTGCCAGCAGCCCGAGAGGACAGGTCTTTAACATTCAGTACTTC.

V usage is TRBV12-5 and J usage is TRBJ1-3; the match to TRBD1 covers 7 bases. Per the germline V gene, CDR1 is LGHNT and CDR2 is FRNRAP. Trimming took 5 bases from V and 0 from J; bases not matched to a gene: 7. This CDR3 spans 16 amino acids. This CDR3 reads CASGPGQAISGNTIYF. The DNA for the CDR3 is TGTGCTAGTGGTCCAGGACAGGCCATCTCTGGAAACACCATATATTTT.

The gene calls are TRBV15 and TRBJ2-4; possible D gene TRBD1, 6 bases. CDR3 length: 14 amino acids. The V end lost 5 bases, the J end lost 3 bases, and 11 bases lay between the germline ends. CDR1 is LNHNV, CDR2 YYDKDF, per germline (reference sequence). In nucleotides, the CDR3 is TGTGCCACCAGCCCAGGGGTCAGCAAAAACATTCAGTACTTC. The encoded protein is CATSPGVSKNIQYF.

The J gene is TRBJ2-7, the V gene TRBV7-2; TRBD1 aligns across 10 bases. Germline V gene lookup returns CDR1 SGHTA and CDR2 FQGNSA. The J segment lost 7 bases and the V segment lost 5 bases, leaving 8 bases of the junction unmatched. CDR3 length: 14 residues. The DNA of the CDR3 is TGTGCCAGCAGCCCCGGACAGGGGGTCAGGGAGCAGTACTTC. Its protein is CASSPGQGVREQYF. Variable domain in full (rest from reference TRBV7-2 and TRBJ2-7): GAGVSQSPSNKVTEKGKDVELRCDPISGHTALYWYRQSLGQGLEFLIYFQGNSAPDKSGLPSDRFSAERTGGSVSTLTIQRTQQEDSAVYLCASSPGQGVREQYFGPGTRLTVT.

This chain joins TRBV28 and TRBJ1-1; perhaps TRBD1 as D (6 bases). This CDR3 spans 13 amino acids. V shed 6 bases and J shed 5 bases, with 13 bases lying between them. Germline V gene data show CDR1 as MDHEN and CDR2 as SYDVKM. The CDR3 DNA sequence: TGTGCCAGCAGGCAGGGGATTTGGACTGAAGCTTTCTTT. As protein: CASRQGIWTEAFF.

This clone turned up a few times. The chain couples TRBV11-3 to TRBJ1-6; D not resolved. The CDR3 sequence is 13 residues long. Per the germline V gene, CDR1 is SGHNT and CDR2 is YENEEA. With 4 bases removed from V and 1 base from J, the gap between germline ends came to 2 bases. The chain's CDR3 is CASSSSYNSPLHF. Written as DNA, the CDR3 is TGTGCCAGCAGCTCTTCCTATAATTCACCCCTCCACTTT. Based on the CDR3 plus reference TRBV11-3 and TRBJ1-6, the full variable domain is EAGVVQSPRYKIIEKKQPVAFWCNPISGHNTLYWYLQNLGQGPELLIRYENEEAVDDSQLPKDRFSAERLKGVDSTLKIQPAELGDSAVYLCASSSSYNSPLHFGNGTRLTVT.

This clone was seen a few times. V usage is TRBV6-5 and J usage is TRBJ1-4; possibly TRBD1 for D (5 bases). V dropped 1 base and J dropped 7 bases, with 16 bases sitting between them. CDR1 MNHEY and CDR2 SVGAGI come from the germline V gene. The CDR3 covers 16 residues. The CDR3 coding sequence is TGTGCCAGCAGTTACTTCTCTCGGGGGGGAGGTGAAAAACTGTTTTTT. Protein: CASSYFSRGGGEKLFF.

V usage is TRBV3-1 (or the pseudogene TRBV3-2) and J usage is TRBJ2-3; perhaps TRBD2 as D (5 bases). V was clipped by 4 bases and J by 12 bases, with 11 bases between them. This CDR3 is 11 amino acids long. Germline assignment: CDR1 LGHDT and CDR2 YNNKEL (reference sequence). The CDR3 spells CASSPGKVQYF. For the CDR3, the DNA is TGTGCCAGCAGCCCCGGGAAGGTTCAGTATTTT.

The rearrangement uses TRBV19 and TRBJ1-1; a possible D gene is TRBD1 (5 bases). V was cut by 3 bases and J by 2 bases, with 16 bases left in between. Germline V gene sequence: CDR1 LNHDA, CDR2 SQIVND (reference sequence). The CDR3 loop spans 16 amino acids. CDR3 residues: CASSILRVSDNTEAFF. The CDR3 region has the DNA TGTGCCAGTAGTATCCTCAGGGTCTCGGACAACACTGAAGCTTTCTTT.

This rearrangement joins TRBV7-2 to TRBJ2-5, with 8 bases identical to TRBD1. CDR3 length: 14 residues. Germline V gives CDR1 SGHTA, CDR2 FQGNSA. Germline trimming cut 4 bases from V and 4 bases from J; bases unmatched to any gene: 5. DNA for the CDR3: TGTGCCAGCAGCTCGACAGGGGCCGGAGAGACCCAGTACTTC. Protein product: CASSSTGAGETQYF.

The chain uses TRBV3-1 (or the pseudogene TRBV3-2) and TRBJ2-5; tentative D call: TRBD1 (6 bases). Deletions cut 0 bases from V and 5 bases from J, with 13 bases between. The CDR3 totals 15 residues. Germline assignment: CDR1 LGHDT and CDR2 YNNKEL (reference sequence). The DNA of the CDR3 is TGTGCCAGCAGCCAAGAGGGGCAGGGGACGGAGACCCAGTACTTC. Protein product: CASSQEGQGTETQYF.

The rearrangement joins TRBV7-8 to TRBJ2-7; TRBD1 matches at 8 bases. Germline CDR1 is SGHVS and CDR2 is FQNEAQ. V trimming: 5 bases; J trimming: 6 bases; junction bases outside the gene matches: 9. This CDR3 has 14 residues. The CDR3 loop is CASSRSRGLSEQYF. As DNA, the CDR3 is TGTGCCAGCAGCCGGAGCAGGGGGCTTAGCGAGCAGTACTTC.

V gene TRBV28 combines with J gene TRBJ2-5; 7 bases map to TRBD2. The germline gives CDR1 MDHEN, CDR2 SYDVKM. This CDR3 is built from 15 residues. Germline trimming cut 3 bases from V and 1 base from J; bases unmatched to any gene: 5. Here the CDR3 reads CASSLAGGGQETQYF. The CDR3 DNA is TGTGCCAGCAGTTTGGCAGGCGGGGGCCAAGAGACCCAGTACTTC.

This clone was seen only a few times. V is TRBV7-9 and J is TRBJ2-7, with a tentative D call TRBD2 (5 bases). Trimming took off 4 bases at V and 3 bases at J, with 16 bases between the two ends. The CDR3 is made up of 15 amino acids. Germline V CDR1 and CDR2: SEHNR, FQNEAQ (reference sequence). The CDR3 reads CASSYMGSLGYEQYF. The CDR3 nucleotides are TGTGCCAGCAGCTACATGGGGAGCTTGGGCTACGAGCAGTACTTC.

V gene TRBV9 combines with J gene TRBJ1-4; 8 nucleotides align to TRBD1. This CDR3 contains 15 residues. Germline CDR1 and CDR2: SGDLS and YYNGEE. With 5 bases clipped from V and 1 base from J, the junction kept 4 bases outside the gene matches. This CDR3 is CASSRGQGTNEKLFF. CDR3 DNA: TGTGCCAGCAGTCGAGGACAGGGAACTAATGAAAAACTGTTTTTT.

This clone was counted only a few times. V is TRBV14 and J is TRBJ1-2; D not resolved. V gave up 5 bases and J gave up 7 bases, with 14 bases separating them. The germline CDR1 and CDR2 sequences are SGHDN and FVKESK. The CDR3 is made up of 13 amino acids. For the CDR3, the DNA is TGTGCCAGCAGCTCACCTCGAACGGGTGGCTACACCTTC. Its translation is CASSSPRTGGYTF.

V is TRBV19 and J is TRBJ2-7, with 9 bases fitting TRBD1. This CDR3 contains 14 residues. CDR1 is LNHDA, CDR2 SQIVND, per germline (reference sequence). V dropped 5 bases and J dropped 2; count of bases not matched to a gene: 4. The CDR3 sequence: CASSPGTGTYEQYF. CDR3 in DNA: TGTGCCAGTAGTCCCGGGACAGGGACCTACGAGCAGTACTTC.

Written as DNA, the CDR3 is TGTGCCAGCAGCGTAGGCACAGGGGGCCTCGCTGAAGCTTTCTTT. Protein product: CASSVGTGGLAEAFF. The genes are TRBV27 and TRBJ1-1, with TRBD1 matching over 9 bases. J was trimmed by 6 bases and V by 6 bases; bases with no gene match: 11. The CDR3 length is 15 residues. The germline gives CDR1 MNHEY, CDR2 SMNVEV (reference sequence).

This clone came up once. V usage is TRBV7-3 and J usage is TRBJ2-1, with 7 positions matching TRBD1. This CDR3 has 15 residues. The ends lost 3 bases at V and 2 bases at J; junction bases unmatched: 4. From germline, CDR1 is SGHTA and CDR2 FQGTGA. Here the CDR3 DNA reads TGTGCCAGCAGCTTTCACAGGGGCGCCTACAATGAGCAGTTCTTC. Protein product: CASSFHRGAYNEQFF.